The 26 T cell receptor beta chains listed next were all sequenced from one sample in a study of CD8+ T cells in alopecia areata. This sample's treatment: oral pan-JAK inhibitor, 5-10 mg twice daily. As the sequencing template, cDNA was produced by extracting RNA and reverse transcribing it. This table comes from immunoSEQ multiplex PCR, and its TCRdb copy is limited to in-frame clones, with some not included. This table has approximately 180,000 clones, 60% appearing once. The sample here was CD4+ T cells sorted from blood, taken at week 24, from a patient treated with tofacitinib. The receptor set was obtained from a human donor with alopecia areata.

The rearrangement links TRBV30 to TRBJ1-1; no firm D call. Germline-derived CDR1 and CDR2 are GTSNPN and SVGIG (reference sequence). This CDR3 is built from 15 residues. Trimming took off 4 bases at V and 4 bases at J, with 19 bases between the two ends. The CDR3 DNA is TGTGCCTGGATACCGGCAGACCGTTCTTCCACTGAAGCTTTCTTT. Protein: CAWIPADRSSTEAFF.

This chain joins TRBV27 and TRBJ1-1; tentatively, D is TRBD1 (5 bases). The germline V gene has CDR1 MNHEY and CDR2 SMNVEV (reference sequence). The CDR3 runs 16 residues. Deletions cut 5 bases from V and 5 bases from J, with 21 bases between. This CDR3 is CASSPKVGRAKTEAFF. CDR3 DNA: TGTGCCAGCAGTCCAAAAGTCGGCAGGGCGAAGACTGAAGCTTTCTTT.

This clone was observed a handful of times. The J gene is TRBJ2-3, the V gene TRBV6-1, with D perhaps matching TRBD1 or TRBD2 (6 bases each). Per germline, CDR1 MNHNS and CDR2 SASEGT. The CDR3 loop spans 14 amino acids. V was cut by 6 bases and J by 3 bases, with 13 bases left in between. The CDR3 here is CASRFQGRTDTQYF. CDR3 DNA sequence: TGTGCCAGCAGGTTCCAGGGGAGGACAGATACGCAGTATTTT.

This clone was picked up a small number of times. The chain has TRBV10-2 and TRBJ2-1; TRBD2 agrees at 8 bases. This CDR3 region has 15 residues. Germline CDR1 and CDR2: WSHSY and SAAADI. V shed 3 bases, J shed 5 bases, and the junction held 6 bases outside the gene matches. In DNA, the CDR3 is TGCGCCAGCAGTGATTTAGCGGGGCGCCACAATGAGCAGTTCTTC. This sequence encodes CASSDLAGRHNEQFF.

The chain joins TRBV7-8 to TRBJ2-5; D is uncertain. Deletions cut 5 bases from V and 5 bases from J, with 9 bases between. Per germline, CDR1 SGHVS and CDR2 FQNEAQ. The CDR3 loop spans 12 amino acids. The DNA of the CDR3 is TGTGCCAGCAGCCCCGCGCGGGAGACCCAGTACTTC. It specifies CASSPARETQYF.

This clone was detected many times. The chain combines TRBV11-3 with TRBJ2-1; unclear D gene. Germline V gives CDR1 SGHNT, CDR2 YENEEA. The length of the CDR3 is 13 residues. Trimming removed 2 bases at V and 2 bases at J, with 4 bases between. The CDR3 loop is CASSLIAYNEQFF. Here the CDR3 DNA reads TGTGCCAGCAGCTTAATAGCCTACAATGAGCAGTTCTTC.

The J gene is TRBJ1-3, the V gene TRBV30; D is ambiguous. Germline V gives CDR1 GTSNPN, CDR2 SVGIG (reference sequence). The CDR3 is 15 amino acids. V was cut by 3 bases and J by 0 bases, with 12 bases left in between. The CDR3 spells CAWRNRARSGNTIYF. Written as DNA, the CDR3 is TGTGCCTGGAGAAACCGGGCGCGCTCTGGAAACACCATATATTTT.

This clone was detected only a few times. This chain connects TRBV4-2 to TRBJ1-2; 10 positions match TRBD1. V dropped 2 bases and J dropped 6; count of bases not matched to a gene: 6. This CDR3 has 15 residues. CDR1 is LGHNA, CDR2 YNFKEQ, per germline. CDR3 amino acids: CASSQIDRGQNGYTF. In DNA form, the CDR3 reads TGTGCCAGCAGCCAAATAGACAGGGGGCAAAATGGCTACACCTTC.

The CDR3 sequence is CASSLEPHYEQYF. The CDR3, as DNA: TGTGCCAGCAGCTTGGAGCCCCACTACGAGCAGTACTTC. V and J are TRBV5-5 and TRBJ2-7; D not resolved. The CDR3 is 13 amino acids. Between the trimmed V and J ends, which lost 0 bases and 3 bases, there was a span of 7 bases. Germline V gene data show CDR1 as SGHKS and CDR2 as YYEKEE (reference sequence). The full variable domain, with the rest looked up from reference TRBV5-5 and TRBJ2-7, is DAGVTQSPTHLIKTRGQQVTLRCSPISGHKSVSWYQQVLGQGPQFIFQYYEKEERGRGNFPDRFSARQFPNYSSELNVNALLLGDSALYLCASSLEPHYEQYFGPGTRLTVT.

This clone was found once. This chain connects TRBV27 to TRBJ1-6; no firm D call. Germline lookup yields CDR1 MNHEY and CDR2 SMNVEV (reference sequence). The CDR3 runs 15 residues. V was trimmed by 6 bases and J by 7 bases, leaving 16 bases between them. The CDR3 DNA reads TGTGCCAGCAGAGTTAGGCGGTACAGCAATTCACCCCTCCACTTT. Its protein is CASRVRRYSNSPLHF.

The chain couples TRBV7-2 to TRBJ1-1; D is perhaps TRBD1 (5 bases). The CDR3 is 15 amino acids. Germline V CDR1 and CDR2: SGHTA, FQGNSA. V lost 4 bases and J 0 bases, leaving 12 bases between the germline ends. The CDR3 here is CASSSRGGLNTEAFF. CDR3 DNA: TGTGCCAGCAGCTCGCGGGGCGGGCTGAACACTGAAGCTTTCTTT.

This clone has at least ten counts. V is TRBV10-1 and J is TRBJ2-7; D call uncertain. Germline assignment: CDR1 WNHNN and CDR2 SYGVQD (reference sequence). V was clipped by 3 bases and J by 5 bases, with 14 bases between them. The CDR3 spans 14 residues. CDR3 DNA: TGCGCCAGCAGTGACCAGACGGACGGTAACGAGCAGTACTTC. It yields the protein CASSDQTDGNEQYF.

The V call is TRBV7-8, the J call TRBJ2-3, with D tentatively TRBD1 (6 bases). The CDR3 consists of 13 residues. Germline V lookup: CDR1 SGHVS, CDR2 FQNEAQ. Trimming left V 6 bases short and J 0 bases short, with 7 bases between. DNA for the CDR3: TGTGCCAGCAGGGACAGAAGCACAGATACGCAGTATTTT. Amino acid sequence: CASRDRSTDTQYF.

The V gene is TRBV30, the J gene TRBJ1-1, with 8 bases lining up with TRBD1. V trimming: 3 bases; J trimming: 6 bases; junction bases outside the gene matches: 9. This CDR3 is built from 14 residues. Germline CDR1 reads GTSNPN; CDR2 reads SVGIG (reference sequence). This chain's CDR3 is CAWRSQGERSEAFF. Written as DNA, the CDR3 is TGTGCCTGGAGATCACAGGGGGAGAGGTCTGAAGCTTTCTTT. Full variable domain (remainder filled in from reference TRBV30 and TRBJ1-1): SQTIHQWPATLVQPVGSPLSLECTVEGTSNPNLYWYRQAAGRGLQLLFYSVGIGQISSEVPQNLSASRPQDRQFILSSKKLLLSDSGFYLCAWRSQGERSEAFFGQGTRLTVV.

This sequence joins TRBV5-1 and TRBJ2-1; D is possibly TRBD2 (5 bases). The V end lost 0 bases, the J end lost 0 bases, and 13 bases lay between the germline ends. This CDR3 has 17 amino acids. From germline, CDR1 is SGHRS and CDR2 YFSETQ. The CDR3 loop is CASSLASGISSYNEQFF. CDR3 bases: TGCGCCAGCAGCTTGGCCTCCGGGATTAGCTCCTACAATGAGCAGTTCTTC.

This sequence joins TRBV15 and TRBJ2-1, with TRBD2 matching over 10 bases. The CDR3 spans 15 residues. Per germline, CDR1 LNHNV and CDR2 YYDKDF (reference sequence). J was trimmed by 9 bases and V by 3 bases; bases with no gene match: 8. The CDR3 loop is CATSSPLAGYREQFF. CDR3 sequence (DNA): TGTGCCACCAGCAGTCCACTAGCGGGGTATCGTGAGCAGTTCTTC.

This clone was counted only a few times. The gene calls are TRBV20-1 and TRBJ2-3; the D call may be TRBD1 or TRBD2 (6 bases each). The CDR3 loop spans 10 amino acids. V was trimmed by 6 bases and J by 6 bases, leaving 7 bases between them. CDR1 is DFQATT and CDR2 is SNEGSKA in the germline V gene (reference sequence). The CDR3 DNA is TGCAGTGCAGGGGGGGATACGCAGTATTTT. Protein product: CSAGGDTQYF.

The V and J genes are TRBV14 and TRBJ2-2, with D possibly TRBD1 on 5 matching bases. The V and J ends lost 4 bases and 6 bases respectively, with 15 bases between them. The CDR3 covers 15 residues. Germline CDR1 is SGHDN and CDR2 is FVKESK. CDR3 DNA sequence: TGTGCCAGCAGCCCCGCCGCCCCAGGGTCCGGGGAGCTGTTTTTT. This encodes CASSPAAPGSGELFF.

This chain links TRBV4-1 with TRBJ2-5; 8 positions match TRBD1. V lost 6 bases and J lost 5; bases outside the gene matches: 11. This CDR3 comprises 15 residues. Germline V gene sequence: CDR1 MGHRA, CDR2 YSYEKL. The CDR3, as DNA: TGCGCCAGCAGACAGCGGCAGGGGGCCGGGGAGACCCAGTACTTC. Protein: CASRQRQGAGETQYF.

CDR3 residues: CASSLGGSLGYTF. Here the CDR3 DNA reads TGCGCCAGCAGCCTTGGTGGGTCGCTGGGCTACACCTTC. This chain joins TRBV5-1 and TRBJ1-2; D uncertain. CDR3 length: 13 amino acids. Trimming stripped 4 bases from V and 8 bases from J, with 15 bases between. Germline CDR1 is SGHRS and CDR2 is YFSETQ.

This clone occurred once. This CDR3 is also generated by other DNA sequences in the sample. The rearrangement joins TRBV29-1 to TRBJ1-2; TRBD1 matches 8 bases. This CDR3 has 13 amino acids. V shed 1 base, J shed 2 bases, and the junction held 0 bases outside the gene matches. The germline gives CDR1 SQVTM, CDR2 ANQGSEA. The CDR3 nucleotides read TGCAGCGTTGAAGGACAGGGGAACTATGGCTACACCTTC. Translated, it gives CSVEGQGNYGYTF.

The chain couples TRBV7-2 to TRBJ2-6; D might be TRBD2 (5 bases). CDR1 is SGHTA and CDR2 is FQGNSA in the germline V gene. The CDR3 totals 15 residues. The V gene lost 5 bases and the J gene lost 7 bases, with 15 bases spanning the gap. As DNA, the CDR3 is TGTGCCAGCAGCCAAAACAGTGGAGGAGCCAACGTCCTGACTTTC. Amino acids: CASSQNSGGANVLTF.

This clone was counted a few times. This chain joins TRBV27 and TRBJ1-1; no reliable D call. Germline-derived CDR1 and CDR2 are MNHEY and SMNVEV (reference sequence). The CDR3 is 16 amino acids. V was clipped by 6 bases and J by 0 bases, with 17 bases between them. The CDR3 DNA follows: TGTGCCAGCAGCTCGCTGGGCAGGCCGATGAACACTGAAGCTTTCTTT. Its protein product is CASSSLGRPMNTEAFF.

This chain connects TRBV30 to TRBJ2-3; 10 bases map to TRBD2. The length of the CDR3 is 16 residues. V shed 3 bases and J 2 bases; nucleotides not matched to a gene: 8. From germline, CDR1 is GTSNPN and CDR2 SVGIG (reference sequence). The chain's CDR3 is CAWSRQTSGYTDTQYF. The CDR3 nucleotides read TGTGCCTGGAGCCGACAGACTAGCGGGTACACAGATACGCAGTATTTT.

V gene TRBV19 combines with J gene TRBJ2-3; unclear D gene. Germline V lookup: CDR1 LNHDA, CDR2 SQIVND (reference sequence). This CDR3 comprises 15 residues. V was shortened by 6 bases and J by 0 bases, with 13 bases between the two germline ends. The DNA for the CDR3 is TGTGCCAGTAGCAGTGTGCAATCTAGCACAGATACGCAGTATTTT. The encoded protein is CASSSVQSSTDTQYF.

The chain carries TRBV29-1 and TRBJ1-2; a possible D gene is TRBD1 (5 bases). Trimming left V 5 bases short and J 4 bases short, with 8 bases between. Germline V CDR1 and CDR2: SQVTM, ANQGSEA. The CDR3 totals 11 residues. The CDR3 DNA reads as TGCAGCGTTCATGACAGCTATGGCTACACCTTC. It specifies CSVHDSYGYTF.